These T cell receptor beta chains were read from a single sample in a study of blood T cell repertoires in COVID-19. Profiled with immunoSEQ multiplex PCR; TCRdb holds only in-frame clones, not every one. The top ten clones hold about 3.5% of a sample with around 230,000 clones, approximately 86% of them seen once. Sequencing was done on a sample of PBMCs or T cells enriched from blood (not recorded which). The receptors originated from a woman between 35 and 50 years old with acute COVID-19. The CDR3 runs from the conserved cysteine through the conserved F or W. A D gene is named only where the DNA matches it firmly. Some rows mark clone size as missing; the rest say once, few, many or name a class of expanded clone.

D: NA; size: NA; V: TRBV30; J: TRBJ1-2; CDR3: CAYGDVTYGYTF; DNA: TGTGCCTACGGAGACGTTACTTATGGCTACACCTTC
D: TRBD2; size: NA; V: TRBV7-3; J: TRBJ2-3; CDR3: CASSSSGRAGDTQYF; DNA: TGTGCCAGCAGCTCTAGCGGGAGGGCAGGAGATACGCAGTATTTT
D: NA; size: NA; V: TRBV19; J: TRBJ1-1; CDR3: CASSINRDNAEAFF; DNA: TGTGCCAGTAGTATTAACCGGGACAACGCGGAAGCTTTCTTT
D: TRBD2; size: NA; V: TRBV4-1; J: TRBJ2-7; CDR3: CASTPSGSSYEQYF; DNA: TGCGCCAGCACCCCTAGCGGGAGCTCCTACGAGCAGTACTTC
D: NA; size: NA; V: TRBV6-5; J: TRBJ2-6; CDR3: CASSSSAGANVLTF; DNA: TGTGCCAGCAGTTCTTCTGCTGGGGCCAACGTCCTGACTTTC
D: NA; size: NA; V: TRBV9; J: TRBJ2-1; CDR3: CASSVGGGDNEQFF; DNA: TGTGCCAGCAGCGTAGGGGGAGGAGACAATGAGCAGTTCTTC
D: NA; size: NA; V: TRBV5-1; J: TRBJ2-1; CDR3: CASSLEGGYNEQFF; DNA: TGCGCCAGCAGCTTGGAAGGCGGTTACAATGAGCAGTTCTTC
D: TRBD1; size: NA; V: TRBV19; J: TRBJ2-7; CDR3: CASSKTGGDGPRYF; DNA: TGTGCCAGTAGTAAGACAGGGGGCGACGGACCCCGGTACTTC
D: TRBD2; size: NA; V: TRBV7-8; J: TRBJ2-1; CDR3: CASSTTGTSGSRYNEQFF; DNA: TGTGCCAGCAGCACAACCGGGACTAGCGGGAGTAGGTATAATGAGCAGTTCTTC
D: TRBD1; size: once; V: TRBV7-9; J: TRBJ1-1; CDR3: CASSLPGQKNTEAFF; DNA: TGTGCCAGCAGCTTACCGGGACAGAAGAACACTGAAGCTTTCTTT
D: NA; size: NA; V: TRBV14; J: TRBJ2-2; CDR3: CASSQDPSYGELFF; DNA: TGTGCCAGCAGCCAAGACCCGAGTTACGGGGAGCTGTTTTTT
D: NA; size: NA; V: TRBV14; J: TRBJ1-1; CDR3: CASSQGSARRTEAFF; DNA: TGTGCCAGCAGCCAAGGTTCGGCCCGGAGGACTGAAGCTTTCTTT
D: NA; size: NA; V: TRBV7-9; J: TRBJ1-2; CDR3: CASSRSTAGWDGYTF; DNA: TGTGCCAGCAGCAGAAGCACAGCCGGTTGGGATGGCTACACCTTC
D: NA; size: NA; V: TRBV10-2; J: TRBJ2-1; CDR3: CASSGATLLKNEQFF; DNA: TGCGCCAGCAGTGGGGCGACCCTTTTGAAGAATGAGCAGTTCTTC
D: NA; size: NA; V: TRBV11-3; J: TRBJ1-6; CDR3: CASSPRRQISYNSPLHF; DNA: TGTGCCAGCAGCCCGAGGCGACAGATCTCCTATAATTCACCCCTCCACTTT
D: NA; size: once; V: TRBV5-3; J: TRBJ1-5; CDR3: CARSFSGSNQPQHF; DNA: TGTGCCAGAAGCTTTTCAGGCAGTAACCAGCCCCAGCATTTT
D: NA; size: few; V: TRBV5-1; J: TRBJ2-2; CDR3: CASSLGAKRRTGELFF; DNA: TGCGCCAGCAGCTTGGGAGCTAAAAGGAGGACCGGGGAGCTGTTTTTT
D: NA; size: many; V: TRBV27; J: TRBJ2-7; CDR3: CASSLAGEQYF; DNA: TGTGCCAGCAGTTTAGCGGGAGAGCAGTACTTC
D: TRBD2; size: NA; V: TRBV19; J: TRBJ2-7; CDR3: CASSMVASGAAYEQYF; DNA: TGTGCCAGTAGTATGGTAGCTAGCGGGGCCGCCTACGAGCAGTACTTC
D: TRBD1; size: NA; V: TRBV12-5; J: TRBJ1-2; CDR3: CASGLATGTGNYGYTF; DNA: TGTGCTAGTGGTTTGGCAACCGGGACAGGGAACTATGGCTACACCTTC
D: NA; size: NA; V: TRBV5-8; J: TRBJ1-6; CDR3: CASSLTDNSPLHF; DNA: TGTGCCAGCAGCTTGACAGACAATTCACCCCTCCACTTT
D: NA; size: few; V: TRBV30; J: TRBJ1-5; CDR3: CAWSETHSNQPQHF; DNA: TGTGCCTGGAGTGAGACACATAGCAATCAGCCCCAGCATTTT
D: NA; size: NA; V: TRBV9; J: TRBJ1-1; CDR3: CASSNQGLLTEAFF; DNA: TGTGCCAGCAGCAATCAGGGACTGCTCACTGAAGCTTTCTTT
D: NA; size: NA; V: TRBV4-1; J: TRBJ1-4; CDR3: CASSQGARTAKGEKLFF; DNA: TGCGCCAGCAGCCAAGGGGCCCGGACAGCAAAGGGGGAAAAACTGTTTTTT
D: TRBD2; size: NA; V: TRBV9; J: TRBJ2-5; CDR3: CASSVGPGRAGETQYF; DNA: TGTGCCAGCAGCGTAGGGCCCGGGAGGGCCGGTGAGACCCAGTACTTC